This is a list of T cell receptor beta chains from one sample in a study of metastatic and nonmetastatic thyroid tumors. Through MiXCR, TCRdb re-clonotyped the PCR reads. The sample shows 30,000 to 40,000 clones, roughly 22% of them seen only once. Material for sequencing was tumor tissue. The receptors were gathered from a male donor with papillary thyroid cancer or a benign thyroid nodule (not recorded which). Some clones in this sample may be carry-over from other donors' samples. Both conserved end residues are part of each CDR3. The order of the fields is CDR3 protein, CDR3 DNA, J gene, D gene, clone size, V gene. The D gene is left open where the match is weak. Clone sizes are given selectively: once, few, many, or a class where the clone is expanded.

CSVEYQGARETQYF | TGCAGCGTTGAGTATCAGGGGGCGCGAGAGACCCAGTACTTC | TRBJ2-5 | TRBD1 | many | TRBV29-1
CASSGRTGNYQPQHF | TGTGCCAGTAGTGGAAGGACAGGGAACTATCAGCCCCAGCATTTT | TRBJ1-5 | TRBD1 | medium-sized | TRBV19
CASSSREAAGMVQFF | TGTGCCAGCAGTTCACGGGAGGCCGCTGGCATGGTCCAGTTCTTC | TRBJ2-1 | TRBD2 | - | TRBV6-1
CASSLASARTDTQYF | TGTGCCAGCAGTTTGGCTAGCGCTCGCACAGATACGCAGTATTTT | TRBJ2-3 | - | many | TRBV12-3/TRBV12-4
CASRAPDTYQYF | TGTGCCAGCAGAGCACCGGACACGTATCAGTACTTC | TRBJ2-7 | - | - | TRBV2
CASSPNDRGGNQPQHF | TGTGCCAGCAGTCCCAACGACAGGGGAGGCAATCAGCCCCAGCATTTT | TRBJ1-5 | TRBD1 | many | TRBV28
CASSLGWTVISYEQYF | TGCGCCAGCAGCTTGGGGTGGACAGTCATCTCCTACGAGCAGTACTTC | TRBJ2-7 | - | once | TRBV5-1
CASRRTPNTEAFF | TGTGCCAGCAGACGGACACCCAACACTGAAGCTTTCTTT | TRBJ1-1 | - | - | TRBV11-2
CASSSGQWSYEQYF | TGTGCCAGTAGTTCTGGTCAGTGGTCCTACGAGCAGTACTTC | TRBJ2-7 | - | many | TRBV19
CASSVQRGDTDTQYF | TGTGCCAGCAGTGTTCAGAGGGGGGACACAGATACGCAGTATTTT | TRBJ2-3 | - | many | TRBV6-1
CASSQGPQEPRDTQYF | TGTGCCAGCAGCCAAGGTCCTCAGGAGCCCCGGGATACGCAGTATTTT | TRBJ2-3 | - | many | TRBV4-2
CATSDRGSGQTQYF | TGTGCCACCAGTGACCGCGGGAGTGGACAGACCCAGTACTTC | TRBJ2-5 | TRBD2 | many | TRBV24-1
CASRLNVDSSSYEQYF | TGTGCCAGCAGATTAAACGTGGACTCGAGCTCCTACGAGCAGTACTTC | TRBJ2-7 | - | - | TRBV28
CASSSRLAGELYTQYF | TGTGCCAGCAGCTCACGACTAGCGGGAGAGCTATATACGCAGTATTTT | TRBJ2-3 | TRBD2 | many | TRBV5-5
CASSLGRIWGLNTEAFF | TGTGCCAGCAGTTTAGGTCGTATATGGGGGTTGAACACTGAAGCTTTCTTT | TRBJ1-1 | - | many | TRBV12-3/TRBV12-4
CSAETGHGPQPQHF | TGCAGTGCTGAGACCGGACACGGCCCTCAGCCCCAGCATTTT | TRBJ1-5 | - | medium-sized | TRBV20-1
CSASPASSSGVEAFF | TGCAGTGCTAGCCCCGCCTCGTCTAGCGGGGTTGAAGCTTTCTTT | TRBJ1-1 | - | medium-sized | TRBV20-1
CASSEARDRIHF | TGTGCCAGCAGTGAAGCTAGGGACAGAATTCACTTT | TRBJ1-6 | TRBD1 | many | TRBV2
CASSQEVRDPNSPLHF | TGTGCCAGCAGCCAAGAGGTGAGGGATCCCAATTCACCCCTCCACTTT | TRBJ1-6 | - | - | TRBV4-2
CASSVGQIPETQYF | TGTGCCAGCAGCGTAGGACAGATTCCAGAGACCCAGTACTTC | TRBJ2-5 | - | many | TRBV9
CASTQLAASTDTQYF | TGCGCCAGCACCCAACTAGCGGCTAGCACAGATACGCAGTATTTT | TRBJ2-3 | TRBD2 | many | TRBV10-2
CACRDRVTTGELFF | TGTGCCTGCCGGGACAGGGTCACCACCGGGGAGCTGTTTTTT | TRBJ2-2 | TRBD1 | few | TRBV28
CSAQVLRFRGNTGELFF | TGCAGTGCCCAAGTCCTCAGATTTCGGGGGAACACCGGGGAGCTGTTTTTT | TRBJ2-2 | - | once | TRBV20-1
CAWGTVRFTEAFF | TGTGCCTGGGGGACAGTACGGTTCACTGAAGCTTTCTTT | TRBJ1-1 | TRBD1 | - | TRBV30
CASGSTVDGLETQYF | TGTGCCAGCGGATCGACAGTGGATGGTTTAGAGACCCAGTACTTC | TRBJ2-5 | - | few | TRBV6-1
CASSPLAGSSYEQYF | TGTGCCAGCAGCCCGCTAGCGGGATCCTCCTACGAGCAGTACTTC | TRBJ2-7 | TRBD2 | medium-sized | TRBV7-6
CASSLGNPFDEQYF | TGCGCCAGCAGCTTGGGAAACCCCTTCGACGAGCAGTACTTC | TRBJ2-7 | - | many | TRBV5-1
CASSSDRVGNQPQHF | TGTGCCAGTAGTTCTGACAGGGTTGGCAATCAGCCCCAGCATTTT | TRBJ1-5 | TRBD1 | medium-sized | TRBV19
CATSRELTSGRETQYF | TGTGCCACCAGCAGAGAACTCACTAGCGGGAGAGAGACCCAGTACTTC | TRBJ2-5 | TRBD2 | many | TRBV15
CASSLDGSSSYEQYF | TGTGCCAGCAGCTTAGACGGGAGTTCTTCCTACGAGCAGTACTTC | TRBJ2-7 | - | medium-sized | TRBV11-2
CANSKPGDSTGELFF | TGTGCCAACAGCAAACCGGGAGACAGCACCGGGGAGCTGTTTTTT | TRBJ2-2 | - | - | TRBV24-1
CASSRFLAGVGETQYF | TGTGCCAGCAGCCGCTTTCTAGCGGGAGTCGGGGAGACCCAGTACTTC | TRBJ2-5 | TRBD2 | many | TRBV5-4
CASRSLSGEQYF | TGTGCCAGCAGGTCTCTTAGTGGCGAGCAGTACTTC | TRBJ2-7 | - | - | TRBV6-1
CASLTGDEGYTF | TGTGCCAGCCTCACAGGGGACGAGGGCTACACCTTC | TRBJ1-2 | TRBD1 | many | TRBV28
CASSPQLAKNIQYF | TGTGCCAGCTCACCACAGTTAGCCAAAAACATTCAGTACTTC | TRBJ2-4 | - | many | TRBV18
CASSLVLVTAGELFF | TGTGCCAGCAGCTTAGTGCTAGTCACCGCGGGGGAGCTGTTTTTT | TRBJ2-2 | - | few | TRBV7-8
CASSYPGLAGGEQYF | TGTGCCAGCAGTTACCCGGGACTAGCGGGAGGCGAGCAGTACTTC | TRBJ2-7 | TRBD2 | medium-sized | TRBV6-2/TRBV6-3
CASSQGVDGEAFF | TGTGCCAGCTCACAAGGGGTGGATGGTGAAGCTTTCTTT | TRBJ1-1 | - | many | TRBV18